This T cell receptor beta chain was found in a study of shared clonotypes between healthy human individuals. Points from the study as a whole: About 5% of naive CD4 clonotypes were common to several donors.

Sequenced by immunoSEQ multiplex PCR; TCRdb stores in-frame clones only, minus some. The sample carries around 640,000 clones, approximately 96% recorded once. Trimming stripped 5 bases from V and 0 bases from J, with 14 bases between. The germline gives CDR1 SEHNR, CDR2 FQNEAQ (reference sequence). CDR3 length: 15 amino acids. Cells designated naive CD8 were CD45RO-negative and were positively selected for CCR7, with terminally differentiated effector memory CD45RA+ cells excluded. On this clone itself: Antigen specificity is unknown.

This clonotype was sampled from a woman in her twenties or thirties in good health. The chain links TRBV7-9 to TRBJ2-7; either TRBD1 or TRBD2 may supply D (5 bases each). The specimen was naive CD8+ T cells sorted from blood. CDR3 loop: CASSPADTYSYEQYF. CDR3 bases: TGTGCCAGCAGCCCAGCGGACACCTACTCCTACGAGCAGTACTTC.